Each of the 2 T cell receptor beta chains below was sequenced from the same sample in a study of early T cells in non-severe SARS-CoV-2 infection. TCRdb passed the 5' RACE reads through MiXCR, listing each CDR3 protein once. The repertoire includes approximately 90,000 distinct CDR3 sequences, approximately 9.9% of them detected once, and under 5% sits in the top ten. Sequenced material: whole blood, taken at baseline. These receptors were taken from an adult who was a healthcare worker with PCR-confirmed SARS-CoV-2 infection or an uninfected control (not recorded which).

A few counts support this clonotype. V gene TRBV19 combines with J gene TRBJ1-2, with 7 bases identical to TRBD1. V trimming: 4 bases; J trimming: 3 bases; junction bases outside the gene matches: 5. From germline, CDR1 is LNHDA and CDR2 SQIVND (reference sequence). CDR3 length: 14 amino acids. The CDR3 DNA follows: TGTGCCAGTAGTAGAGACAGGGACCACTATGGCTACACCTTC. Translated, it gives CASSRDRDHYGYTF.

This clonotype was found many times. This sequence joins TRBV11-2 and TRBJ1-6, with 7 bases that match TRBD1. The trim removed 5 bases at V and 9 bases at J, leaving 7 bases unmatched. The CDR3 is made up of 14 amino acids. Germline values: CDR1 SGHAT, CDR2 FQNNGV. The CDR3 nucleotides are TGTGCCAGCAGCCGTATCGGGGACAGTTCACCCCTCCACTTT. Translation: CASSRIGDSSPLHF.